These T cell receptor beta chains were read from a single sample in a study of immune cell composition in non-small cell lung cancer. Profiling relied on immunoSEQ multiplex PCR, and the TCRdb table lists in-frame clones only, not all of them. This sample has more than 4,000 clones; around 83% occur once, and the top ten carry roughly 13%. The specimen was lung tumor tissue. These receptors all stem from a human donor with non-small cell lung cancer. CDR3s include the opening cysteine and the closing phenylalanine or tryptophan. A D gene is named only where the DNA matches it firmly. The size of a clone is reported for some rows only, either as once, few or many, or as a class for expanded clones.

clone_size	d_call	j_call	v_call	cdr3_nt	cdr3_aa
once	.	TRBJ1-6	TRBV7-8	TGTGCCAGCAGTTCGACCCAGGGCCTCCCACTTTCACCCCTCCACTTT	CASSSTQGLPLSPLHF
.	.	TRBJ2-5	TRBV5-8	TGTGCCAGCAGCTTTCAGGACCAAGAGACCCAGTACTTC	CASSFQDQETQYF
.	.	TRBJ1-1	TRBV11-3	TGTGCCAGCAGCGTCGGACAACTGAACACTGAAGCTTTCTTT	CASSVGQLNTEAFF
.	.	TRBJ1-1	TRBV19	TGTGCCAGTACCATATGGGGGTTGAACGCCGAAGCTTTCTTT	CASTIWGLNAEAFF
.	.	TRBJ2-7	TRBV19	TGTGCCAGTAGTCAGGCAGGGGCTAACGAGCAGTACTTC	CASSQAGANEQYF
once	TRBD1	TRBJ2-1	TRBV6-5	TGTGCCAGCAGATCCCAGGGGGCGGGATACAATGAGCAGTTCTTC	CASRSQGAGYNEQFF
.	.	TRBJ2-3	TRBV6-6	TGTGCCACCCGGAGCACCGCCCCCACAGATACGCAGTATTTT	CATRSTAPTDTQYF
.	TRBD1	TRBJ2-2	TRBV11-2	TGTGCCAGCAGCCCCAGGACAGGCCCTCTATGGTCCGGGGAGCTGTTTTTT	CASSPRTGPLWSGELFF
.	.	TRBJ2-1	TRBV10-3	TGTGCCATCAGTGGGGGGGGGCCGGAAAATGAGCAGTTCTTC	CAISGGGPENEQFF
.	TRBD1	TRBJ1-2	TRBV20-1	TGCAGCCGGGACAGCCCCTATGGCTACACCTTC	CSRDSPYGYTF
.	.	TRBJ2-3	TRBV5-4	TGTGCCAGCTTAGAACAGGCTTTCACAGATACGCAGTATTTT	CASLEQAFTDTQYF
.	.	TRBJ2-3	TRBV5-1	TGCGCCAGCAGCCCCGGAATAGAGAGGACAGATACGCAGTATTTT	CASSPGIERTDTQYF
.	.	TRBJ1-2	TRBV6-5	TGTGCCAGCAGTTATTTGGGAGTCGCGAGGGGAGGCTACACCTTC	CASSYLGVARGGYTF
once	.	TRBJ2-3	TRBV6-1	TGTGCCAGCAGTGATATGGTACGAGATACGCAGTATTTT	CASSDMVRDTQYF
.	.	TRBJ1-5	TRBV7-2	TGTGCCAGCAGCTTAATTGGGGGCCCCAGCAATCAGCCCCAGCATTTT	CASSLIGGPSNQPQHF
once	.	TRBJ1-1	TRBV18	TGTGCCAGCTCACAGAACCAGGGGAACATGAACACTGAAGCTTTCTTT	CASSQNQGNMNTEAFF
.	.	TRBJ2-7	TRBV5-4	TGTGCCAGCAGCTTGGCCCGAAGCTCCTACGAGCAGTACTTC	CASSLARSSYEQYF
.	.	TRBJ2-7	TRBV6-5	TGTGCCAGCAGTTACGATATGCAGCGCTCCTACGAGCAGTACTTC	CASSYDMQRSYEQYF
.	.	TRBJ2-1	TRBV18	TGTGCCAGCTCACCTCCAGGGGGGTTGAGAAATGAGCAGTTCTTC	CASSPPGGLRNEQFF
.	.	TRBJ1-2	TRBV5-6	TGTGCCAGCAGCTTGCGCGGTCCCGCTAACTATGGCTACACCTTC	CASSLRGPANYGYTF
.	.	TRBJ1-5	TRBV11-1	TGTGCCAGCGCATTCGAGGGGGATCAGCCCCAGCATTTT	CASAFEGDQPQHF
large	.	TRBJ1-6	TRBV6-5	TGTGCCAGCAGTTACATGGGGTCACCCCTCCACTTT	CASSYMGSPLHF
.	.	TRBJ2-5	TRBV29-1	TGCAGCGTTGTGAGGGTGGGGCGCCAAGAGACCCAGTACTTC	CSVVRVGRQETQYF
once	.	TRBJ2-5	TRBV11-2	TGTGCCAGCAGCCAACTGAGGGGGGAGACCCAGTACTTC	CASSQLRGETQYF
.	TRBD1	TRBJ1-2	TRBV2	TGTGCCAGCAGTGAACCCCCAGGGGGTTCACCTCCACCCTATGGCTACACCTTC	CASSEPPGGSPPPYGYTF
.	TRBD1	TRBJ2-2	TRBV7-3	TGTGCCAGCAGCTTAGTGGCGAGAGAAGGGGGCGAACACCGGGGAGCTGTTTTT	CASSLVAREGGEHRGAVF
.	TRBD2	TRBJ2-5	TRBV7-6	TGTGCCAGCAGCCCGCGGACTAGCGGGGGGGAAGAGACCCAGTACTTC	CASSPRTSGGEETQYF
.	TRBD2	TRBJ2-5	TRBV2	TGTGCCAGCAGAGATAGCGGGGGCCACCAAGAGACCCAGTACTTC	CASRDSGGHQETQYF
.	.	TRBJ2-7	TRBV28	TGTGCCAGCAGTCCCCCGGTCTTTCGGGTTTATCTGTACTTC	CASSPPVFRVYLYF
.	TRBD1	TRBJ2-3	TRBV7-8	TGTGCCAGCAGCTTAGACGACAGGGGGACCGATACGCAGTATTTT	CASSLDDRGTDTQYF
.	TRBD2	TRBJ2-3	TRBV6-1	TGTGCCAGCAGTGAAAAAGCTAGCGGGGGGGGCACAGATACGCAGTATTTT	CASSEKASGGGTDTQYF
.	.	TRBJ1-2	TRBV29-1	TGCAGCGTTGACCCAACAGTGTATGGCTACACCTTC	CSVDPTVYGYTF
.	TRBD2	TRBJ2-1	TRBV4-2	TGTGCCAGCAGTCGGACTAGCGGGGACTACAATGAGCAGTTCTTC	CASSRTSGDYNEQFF
few	TRBD1	TRBJ1-5	TRBV6-1	TGTGCCAGCAGTGAGGACAGGGTCAATCAGCCCCAGCATTTT	CASSEDRVNQPQHF
.	.	TRBJ2-2	TRBV28	TGTGCCAGCATGGGTAGGGGCACCGGGGAGCTGTTTTTT	CASMGRGTGELFF
once	TRBD2	TRBJ2-7	TRBV9	TGTGCCAGCAGCCCCTCGGGGGGGGCTTTCTACGAGCAGTACTTC	CASSPSGGAFYEQYF
.	.	TRBJ2-1	TRBV7-3	TGTGCCAGCAGCCAATACAGGGGAGGGGGAAATGAGCAGTTCTTC	CASSQYRGGGNEQFF
.	.	TRBJ2-1	TRBV19	TGTGCCAGTAGTATAGTGACGGGGGGCGTCTGGGAGCAGTTCTTC	CASSIVTGGVWEQFF
once	.	TRBJ1-2	TRBV5-6	TGTGCCAGCAGCCCGCAGGGGTTCGGCTACACCTTC	CASSPQGFGYTF
once	.	TRBJ2-7	TRBV6-5	TGTGCCAGCAGTTACGCCACTAGGGGCTCCTACGAGCAGTACTTC	CASSYATRGSYEQYF
.	.	TRBJ2-7	TRBV7-9	TGTGCCAGCAGCTTAGCAGGGGTCGAGCAGTACTTC	CASSLAGVEQYF
.	TRBD1	TRBJ1-2	TRBV29-1	TGCAGCGGCGGACAGGGGTATAACTATGGCTACACCTTC	CSGGQGYNYGYTF
few	.	TRBJ1-5	TRBV2	TGTGCCAGCAGTATTCAAAAAGGGAAGAGCCAGCCCCAGCATTTT	CASSIQKGKSQPQHF
.	.	TRBJ1-1	TRBV11-2	TGTGCCAGCAGCTTCACTGGGTTCTCAACTGAAGCTTTCTTT	CASSFTGFSTEAFF
.	TRBD1	TRBJ2-5	TRBV19	TGTGCCAGTTCGACAGGGGGCATGGGAGAGACCCAGTACTTC	CASSTGGMGETQYF
.	.	TRBJ1-4	TRBV7-9	TGTGCCAGCAGCTTAGGAGGGCGAGCTGAAAAACTGTTTTTT	CASSLGGRAEKLFF
large	.	TRBJ1-2	TRBV27	TGTGCCAGCAGTTTATCGGAGGGTTCGGCGCTTGGCTACACCTTC	CASSLSEGSALGYTF
.	.	TRBJ2-7	TRBV4-1	TGTGCCAGCAGCTCCGGAACTGACGGCTACGAGCAGTACTTC	CASSSGTDGYEQYF